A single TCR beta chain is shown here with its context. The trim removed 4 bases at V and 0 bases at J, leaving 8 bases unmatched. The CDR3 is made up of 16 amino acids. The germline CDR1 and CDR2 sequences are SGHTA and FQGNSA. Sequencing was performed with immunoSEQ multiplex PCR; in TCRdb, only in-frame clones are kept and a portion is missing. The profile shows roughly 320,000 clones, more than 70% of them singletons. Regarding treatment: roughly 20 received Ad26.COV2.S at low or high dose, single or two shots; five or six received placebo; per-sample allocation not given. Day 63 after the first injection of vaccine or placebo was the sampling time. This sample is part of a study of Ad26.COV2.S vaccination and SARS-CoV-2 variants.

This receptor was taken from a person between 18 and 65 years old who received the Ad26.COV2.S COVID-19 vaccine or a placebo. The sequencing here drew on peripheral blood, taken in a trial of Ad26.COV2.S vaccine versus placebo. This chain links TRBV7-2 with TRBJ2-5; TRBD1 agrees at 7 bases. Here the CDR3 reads CASSSTPDRDQETQYF. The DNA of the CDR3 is TGTGCCAGCAGCTCCACTCCCGACAGGGACCAAGAGACCCAGTACTTC.